The 21 T cell receptor beta chains below all came from one sample that was sequenced in a study of OX40 agonist ivuxolimab in advanced cancers. This table comes from immunoSEQ multiplex PCR, and its TCRdb copy is limited to in-frame clones, with some not included. The sample contains about 34,000 clones, roughly 87% of which appear only once. The material sequenced was CD4+ or CD8+ T cells sorted from blood, taken in a trial of the OX40 agonist ivuxolimab. The receptors originated from an adult with an advanced solid tumor such as melanoma, head and neck, liver or kidney cancer.

This chain links TRBV9 with TRBJ2-7; D gene ambiguous. The V end lost 0 bases, the J end lost 0 bases, and 7 bases lay between the germline ends. Germline V lookup: CDR1 SGDLS, CDR2 YYNGEE. The CDR3 consists of 14 residues. The CDR3 sequence is CASSVGMNSYEQYF. The CDR3 coding sequence is TGTGCCAGCAGCGTAGGTATGAACTCCTACGAGCAGTACTTC. Full variable domain (rest looked up from reference TRBV9 and TRBJ2-7): DSGVTQTPKHLITATGQRVTLRCSPRSGDLSVYWYQQSLDQGLQFLIQYYNGEERAKGNILERFSAQQFPDLHSELNLSSLELGDSALYFCASSVGMNSYEQYFGPGTRLTVT.

The chain joins TRBV5-1 to TRBJ2-1; 8 bases are shared with TRBD2. Losses at the gene ends were 4 bases for V and 9 bases for J; bases not matched to a gene: 12. The CDR3 is 15 amino acids. CDR1 is SGHRS and CDR2 is YFSETQ in the germline V gene. CDR3 loop: CASSQGGAGGGEQFF. The CDR3 DNA sequence: TGCGCCAGCAGCCAGGGCGGGGCGGGAGGAGGTGAGCAGTTCTTC.

This clone was found a few times. The chain employs TRBV28 and TRBJ2-7, with D perhaps matching TRBD1 (6 bases). The CDR3 runs 12 residues. Trimming cost V 5 bases and J 4 bases, with 9 bases left between them. CDR1 MDHEN and CDR2 SYDVKM come from the germline V gene. The CDR3 DNA follows: TGTGCCAGCAGTCCCGGACAGTACGAGCAGTACTTC. Its translation is CASSPGQYEQYF. The full variable domain, rest sourced from reference TRBV28 and TRBJ2-7, is DVKVTQSSRYLVKRTGEKVFLECVQDMDHENMFWYRQDPGLGLRLIYFSYDVKMKEKGDIPEGYSVSREKKERFSLILESASTNQTSMYLCASSPGQYEQYFGPGTRLTVT.

The rearrangement links TRBV2 to TRBJ2-1, with D possibly being TRBD1 (6 bases). Germline V gene lookup returns CDR1 SNHLY and CDR2 FYNNEI. With 5 bases removed from V and 6 bases from J, the gap between germline ends came to 11 bases. This CDR3 has 13 residues. The CDR3: CASSTQDSNEQFF. CDR3 coding DNA: TGTGCCAGCAGTACCCAGGACAGCAATGAGCAGTTCTTC.

In this sample, this clone turned up once. The chain combines TRBV2 with TRBJ2-3; D call uncertain. The CDR3 is made up of 13 amino acids. V lost 3 bases and J lost 2, with 6 bases in between. Germline V CDR1 and CDR2: SNHLY, FYNNEI. CDR3 bases: TGTGCCAGCAGTGAGGGTGCCACAGATACGCAGTATTTT. Its translation is CASSEGATDTQYF.

The chain recombines TRBV2 with TRBJ2-5; TRBD1 is a possible D gene (6 bases). V lost 5 bases and J lost 2, with 12 bases in between. Germline V lookup: CDR1 SNHLY, CDR2 FYNNEI. This CDR3 has 14 residues. CDR3 amino acids: CASSPQGLQETQYF. Here the CDR3 DNA reads TGTGCCAGCAGTCCACAGGGATTACAAGAGACCCAGTACTTC.

The genes are TRBV5-4 and TRBJ2-3, with 11 positions matching TRBD2. The CDR3 runs to 16 residues. Trimming took 6 bases from V and 2 from J; bases not matched to a gene: 8. Germline V CDR1 and CDR2: SGHNT, YYREEE (reference sequence). The CDR3 sequence is CASTPLAGGVTDTQYF. Written as DNA, the CDR3 is TGTGCCAGCACGCCTTTAGCGGGAGGGGTCACAGATACGCAGTATTTT.

The chain has TRBV5-4 and TRBJ1-2; D might be TRBD1 (6 bases). Per germline, CDR1 SGHNT and CDR2 YYREEE (reference sequence). The CDR3 loop spans 13 amino acids. V was pared by 4 bases and J by 7 bases, with 14 bases between. For the CDR3, the DNA is TGTGCCAGCAGCCTCAAGACAGGCGGTGGCTACACCTTC. It is translated as CASSLKTGGGYTF. The full variable domain, its missing parts supplied by reference TRBV5-4 and TRBJ1-2, is ETGVTQSPTHLIKTRGQQVTLRCSSQSGHNTVSWYQQALGQGPQFIFQYYREEENGRGNFPPRFSGLQFPNYSSELNVNALELDDSALYLCASSLKTGGGYTFGSGTRLTVV.

J is TRBJ2-3 and V is TRBV28; TRBD2 agrees at 7 bases. V dropped 3 bases and J dropped 1; count of bases not matched to a gene: 4. In germline, CDR1 is MDHEN, CDR2 SYDVKM. The CDR3 has 15 amino acids. The chain's CDR3 is CASSFWGRGTDTQYF. Written as DNA, the CDR3 is TGTGCCAGCAGTTTTTGGGGGAGGGGCACAGATACGCAGTATTTT.

This chain connects TRBV5-4 to TRBJ1-3; possible D gene TRBD1, 6 bases. Between the trimmed V and J ends, which lost 3 bases and 0 bases, there was a span of 10 bases. The CDR3 is 15 amino acids. Germline CDR1 is SGHNT and CDR2 is YYREEE (reference sequence). The CDR3: CASSSTGFSGNTIYF. The CDR3 DNA reads as TGTGCCAGCAGCTCCACAGGGTTCTCTGGAAACACCATATATTTT.

This CDR3 is CASSLRGTSGSLNEQFF. CDR3 DNA: TGTGCCAGCAGCTTAAGGGGGACTAGCGGGAGTTTAAATGAGCAGTTCTTC. V gene TRBV7-3 combines with J gene TRBJ2-1, with 14 bases fitting TRBD2. CDR3 size: 17 residues. V lost 1 base, J lost 7 bases, and 6 bases stayed unmatched. Germline assignment: CDR1 SGHTA and CDR2 FQGTGA.

The V and J genes are TRBV19 and TRBJ2-7; TRBD2 agrees at 13 bases. The CDR3 is made up of 15 amino acids. Losses at the gene ends were 6 bases for V and 4 bases for J; bases not matched to a gene: 6. The germline V gene has CDR1 LNHDA and CDR2 SQIVND (reference sequence). As DNA, the CDR3 is TGTGCCAGTAGGCCACGGACTAGCGGGAGTTACGAGCAGTACTTC. Encoded protein: CASRPRTSGSYEQYF. The whole variable domain, filled in from reference TRBV19 and TRBJ2-7, reads DGGITQSPKYLFRKEGQNVTLSCEQNLNHDAMYWYRQDPGQGLRLIYYSQIVNDFQKGDIAEGYSVSREKKESFPLTVTSAQKNPTAFYLCASRPRTSGSYEQYFGPGTRLTVT.

The chain carries TRBV7-3 and TRBJ2-3; TRBD2 matches at 9 bases. V was clipped by 2 bases and J by 0 bases; unmatched bases: 0. Germline lookup yields CDR1 SGHTA and CDR2 FQGTGA. The CDR3 extends over 15 amino acids. CDR3: CASSLLAGSTDTQYF. The DNA for the CDR3 is TGTGCCAGCAGCTTACTAGCGGGGAGCACAGATACGCAGTATTTT. The full variable domain, rest sourced from reference TRBV7-3 and TRBJ2-3, is GAGVSQTPSNKVTEKGKYVELRCDPISGHTALYWYRQSLGQGPEFLIYFQGTGAADDSGLPNDRFFAVRPEGSVSTLKIQRTERGDSAVYLCASSLLAGSTDTQYFGPGTRLTVL.

V gene TRBV2 combines with J gene TRBJ1-6; 7 bases agree with TRBD1. V dropped 4 bases and J dropped 7; count of bases not matched to a gene: 7. This CDR3 has 15 residues. Germline loops: CDR1 SNHLY, CDR2 FYNNEI. CDR3 DNA sequence: TGTGCCAGCAGTGTGGAGGGGGCGATAAATTCACCCCTCCACTTT. Its translation is CASSVEGAINSPLHF.

The gene calls are TRBV11-3 and TRBJ2-3; D unclear. V was pared by 1 base and J by 4 bases, with 15 bases between. In germline, CDR1 is SGHNT, CDR2 YENEEA. The CDR3 loop spans 16 amino acids. CDR3 residues: CASSLASPGTADTQYF. CDR3 coding DNA: TGTGCCAGCAGCTTAGCTTCTCCCGGTACCGCAGATACGCAGTATTTT.

The rearrangement links TRBV28 to TRBJ1-1, with 11 nucleotides matching TRBD1. The length of the CDR3 is 15 residues. Germline CDR1 is MDHEN and CDR2 is SYDVKM. The trim removed 6 bases at V and 1 base at J, leaving 4 bases unmatched. The CDR3 coding sequence is TGTGCCAGCAGATCCGGGACAGGGGGGAACACTGAAGCTTTCTTT. It yields the protein CASRSGTGGNTEAFF.

The chain joins TRBV19 to TRBJ2-1, with TRBD1 matching over 9 bases. CDR1 LNHDA and CDR2 SQIVND come from the germline V gene (reference sequence). V shed 5 bases and J 9 bases; nucleotides not matched to a gene: 20. CDR3 length equals 18 residues. The CDR3 DNA reads as TGTGCCAGTAGTCTTCGACCATACGGGACAGGGAGGGATGGTGAGCAGTTCTTC. It is translated as CASSLRPYGTGRDGEQFF.

V and J are TRBV15 and TRBJ1-5; D uncertain. V was clipped by 1 base and J by 1 base, with 8 bases between them. The CDR3 has 15 amino acids. The V gene's germline CDR1 is LNHNV and CDR2 YYDKDF (reference sequence). CDR3 region: CATSRAVKSNQPQHF. The CDR3 DNA follows: TGTGCCACCAGCAGAGCAGTAAAGAGCAATCAGCCCCAGCATTTT.

The CDR3, as DNA: TGTGCCAGCAGCGATCCGGGACAGGGGATCACCGGGGAGCTGTTTTTT. The encoded protein is CASSDPGQGITGELFF. The V gene is TRBV5-4, the J gene TRBJ2-2, with 10 bases that match TRBD1. V trimming: 4 bases; J trimming: 4 bases; junction bases outside the gene matches: 7. CDR3 length: 16 amino acids. The germline gives CDR1 SGHNT, CDR2 YYREEE (reference sequence).

V usage is TRBV5-1 and J usage is TRBJ1-2; D unresolved. CDR3 length: 13 residues. In germline, CDR1 is SGHRS, CDR2 YFSETQ. V was cut by 4 bases and J by 0 bases, with 7 bases left in between. DNA of the CDR3: TGCGCCAGCAGCAGCGGGCCTAACTATGGCTACACCTTC. Protein: CASSSGPNYGYTF.

The chain's CDR3 is CASSRTEYEQYF. CDR3 coding DNA: TGTGCCAGCAGCCGGACTGAATACGAGCAGTACTTC. The chain uses TRBV5-6 and TRBJ2-7; D is perhaps TRBD2 (5 bases). CDR3 size: 12 residues. Per germline, CDR1 SGHDT and CDR2 YYEEEE. Trimming stripped 4 bases from V and 4 bases from J, with 9 bases between.